The 30 T cell receptor beta chains below were found in one sample sequenced in a study of cytomegalovirus exposure and HLA in healthy donors. Clones were read by immunoSEQ multiplex PCR, and TCRdb kept only the in-frame ones, dropping some. This table holds approximately 150,000 clones, roughly 87% found once. The sequenced material came from PBMCs. These receptors were taken from a man younger than 30 in good health and CMV-seropositive.

The V and J genes are TRBV4-2 and TRBJ1-6, with D perhaps TRBD1 (5 bases). V was clipped by 8 bases and J by 9 bases, with 20 bases between them. Germline assignment: CDR1 LGHNA and CDR2 YNFKEQ. The CDR3 is 15 amino acids. CDR3 loop: CASRATESRSSPLHF. Written as DNA, the CDR3 is TGTGCCAGCCGCGCGACAGAGTCTCGGAGTTCACCCCTCCACTTT.

The gene calls are TRBV30 and TRBJ1-5, with 10 bases that match TRBD1. This CDR3 has 13 residues. The V segment lost 2 bases and the J segment 7 bases; nucleotides outside the gene matches: 2. CDR1 and CDR2 from the germline V gene are GTSNPN and SVGIG (reference sequence). CDR3 amino acids: CAWSLGQGQPQHF. CDR3 nucleotide sequence: TGTGCCTGGAGTTTGGGACAGGGGCAGCCCCAGCATTTT. The full variable domain, rest sourced from reference TRBV30 and TRBJ1-5, is SQTIHQWPATLVQPVGSPLSLECTVEGTSNPNLYWYRQAAGRGLQLLFYSVGIGQISSEVPQNLSASRPQDRQFILSSKKLLLSDSGFYLCAWSLGQGQPQHFGDGTRLSIL.

V and J are TRBV6-1 and TRBJ1-4, with 7 bases lining up with TRBD1. Germline loops: CDR1 MNHNS, CDR2 SASEGT. The V gene end was trimmed by 3 bases and the J gene end by 2 bases; junction bases not matched to a gene: 9. The CDR3 has 17 residues. CDR3 sequence: CASSEGRDRATNEKLFF. The CDR3 region has the DNA TGTGCCAGCAGTGAGGGCAGAGACAGGGCTACTAATGAAAAACTGTTTTTT.

This clone has more than one count but fewer than ten. The chain employs TRBV30 and TRBJ2-5; TRBD2 might be the D (6 bases). The CDR3 has 14 residues. V gave up 5 bases and J gave up 5 bases, with 18 bases separating them. Germline V gives CDR1 GTSNPN, CDR2 SVGIG (reference sequence). The CDR3 region is CAWSHTGGTETQYF. CDR3 coding DNA: TGTGCCTGGTCCCACACTGGCGGGACGGAGACCCAGTACTTC.

CDR3 nucleotides: TGTGCCAGCATCCTATTAGCGGGGCGGATGGAGACCCAGTACTTC. This sequence encodes CASILLAGRMETQYF. V is TRBV2 and J is TRBJ2-5; 8 bases map to TRBD2. CDR1 and CDR2 (germline): SNHLY, FYNNEI. V trimming: 7 bases; J trimming: 5 bases; junction bases outside the gene matches: 12. This CDR3 spans 15 amino acids.

The J gene is TRBJ1-5, the V gene TRBV6-4; D is uncertain. The CDR3 contains 13 residues. Germline loops: CDR1 MRHNA, CDR2 SNTAGT. Trimming cost V 3 bases and J 4 bases, with 7 bases left between them. The CDR3 loop is CASSESENQPQHF. The CDR3 DNA reads TGTGCCAGCAGTGAATCTGAGAATCAGCCCCAGCATTTT.

The V and J genes are TRBV5-1 and TRBJ2-1, with 8 bases matching TRBD2. V was pared by 4 bases and J by 4 bases, with 10 bases of the junction left unmatched. Germline CDR1 is SGHRS and CDR2 is YFSETQ. The CDR3 has 16 amino acids. CDR3 coding DNA: TGCGCCAGCAGCCGAACAAGCGGGAGCTTATACAATGAGCAGTTCTTC. This codes for CASSRTSGSLYNEQFF.

This rearrangement joins TRBV19 to TRBJ1-6; weak D call: TRBD1 (5 bases). CDR3 length: 14 amino acids. Germline values: CDR1 LNHDA, CDR2 SQIVND (reference sequence). V dropped 1 base and J dropped 10 bases, with 11 bases sitting between them. The CDR3 protein is CASSIGGVGSPLHF. CDR3 nucleotide sequence: TGTGCCAGTAGTATAGGGGGGGTAGGCTCACCCCTCCACTTT.

This chain joins TRBV10-1 and TRBJ2-3, with TRBD2 identical over 13 bases. The CDR3 has 15 amino acids. The V gene's germline CDR1 is WNHNN and CDR2 SYGVQD (reference sequence). V was clipped by 3 bases and J by 7 bases; unmatched bases: 4. The chain's CDR3 is CASSEGTSGTNTQYF. The CDR3 DNA sequence: TGCGCCAGCAGTGAAGGGACTAGCGGGACGAATACGCAGTATTTT.

This chain links TRBV5-1 with TRBJ2-1; the D is unclear. This CDR3 has 15 residues. With 2 bases removed from V and 2 bases from J, the gap between germline ends came to 11 bases. Germline loops: CDR1 SGHRS, CDR2 YFSETQ. The CDR3 here is CASSFLEITYNEQFF. The CDR3 DNA reads TGCGCCAGCAGCTTTTTGGAGATAACCTACAATGAGCAGTTCTTC. The variable domain in full, completed from reference TRBV5-1 and TRBJ2-1, reads KAGVTQTPRYLIKTRGQQVTLSCSPISGHRSVSWYQQTPGQGLQFLFEYFSETQRNKGNFPGRFSGRQFSNSRSEMNVSTLELGDSALYLCASSFLEITYNEQFFGPGTRLTVL.

The chain employs TRBV6-5 and TRBJ1-1; no reliable D call. Germline CDR1 MNHEY, CDR2 SVGAGI. Trimming removed 6 bases from V and 0 bases from J, with 8 bases in between. This CDR3 is built from 13 residues. The CDR3 loop reads CASRGSLNTEAFF. For the CDR3, the DNA is TGTGCCAGCAGGGGCAGCCTGAACACTGAAGCTTTCTTT.

This chain links TRBV5-1 with TRBJ2-5, with a possible D match to TRBD1 (6 bases). The germline CDR1 and CDR2 sequences are SGHRS and YFSETQ. The CDR3 covers 15 residues. V dropped 0 bases and J dropped 5 bases, with 14 bases sitting between them. CDR3 sequence reads: CASSLGQGMAETQYF. The CDR3 nucleotides read TGCGCCAGCAGCTTGGGGCAGGGGATGGCGGAGACCCAGTACTTC. Full variable domain (missing parts from reference TRBV5-1 and TRBJ2-5): KAGVTQTPRYLIKTRGQQVTLSCSPISGHRSVSWYQQTPGQGLQFLFEYFSETQRNKGNFPGRFSGRQFSNSRSEMNVSTLELGDSALYLCASSLGQGMAETQYFGPGTRLLVL.

The CDR3 loop reads CASSLGITGNYGYTF. As DNA, the CDR3 is TGTGCCAGCAGTTTGGGGATAACGGGAAACTATGGCTACACCTTC. This rearrangement joins TRBV6-6 to TRBJ1-2; D gene unclear. From germline, CDR1 is MNHNY and CDR2 SVGAGI (reference sequence). The CDR3 spans 15 residues. Trimming left V 4 bases short and J 2 bases short, with 14 bases between.

V and J are TRBV28 and TRBJ2-3; D is perhaps TRBD2 (7 bases). CDR3 length: 15 residues. Trimming pared 5 bases from V and 4 bases from J, leaving 16 bases between. Germline values: CDR1 MDHEN, CDR2 SYDVKM. The CDR3 DNA reads as TGTGCCAGCAGTCCCGGGGGGCCTGAATCAGATACGCAGTATTTT. It specifies CASSPGGPESDTQYF.

The chain combines TRBV11-2 with TRBJ2-7; D is perhaps TRBD2 (7 bases). Germline-derived CDR1 and CDR2 are SGHAT and FQNNGV. The CDR3 length is 15 residues. Trimming removed 4 bases at V and 3 bases at J, with 16 bases between. The CDR3 bases are TGTGCCAGCAGCTCAGATTGGGGGGGCTACTACGAGCAGTACTTC. It translates to CASSSDWGGYYEQYF.

The chain carries TRBV27 and TRBJ2-1; tentatively, D is TRBD2 (6 bases). This CDR3 has 12 amino acids. Germline V gives CDR1 MNHEY, CDR2 SMNVEV (reference sequence). Trimming shortened V by 6 bases and J by 7 bases, and 10 bases separated the two germline ends. The CDR3 DNA reads as TGTGCCAGCAGAGGCGGGGCAAATGAGCAGTTCTTC. Protein sequence: CASRGGANEQFF.

The gene calls are TRBV5-1 and TRBJ2-7; TRBD1 matches at 7 bases. The junction had 8 bases not matched to a gene; V was cut back by 0 bases and J by 2 bases. The CDR3 spans 16 residues. Per germline, CDR1 SGHRS and CDR2 YFSETQ. The CDR3 DNA reads TGCGCCAGCAGCTTGGCTCCCGACAGGGCAGCCTACGAGCAGTACTTC. Encoded protein: CASSLAPDRAAYEQYF.

The chain couples TRBV13 to TRBJ2-1, with 7 bases identical to TRBD2. CDR3 size: 16 residues. J lost 1 base, V lost 5 bases, and 8 bases had no gene match. Germline values: CDR1 PRHDT, CDR2 FYEKMQ (reference sequence). The DNA for the CDR3 is TGTGCCAGCAGCACCCAGACTAGCCCTTCCTACAATGAGCAGTTCTTC. Translated, it gives CASSTQTSPSYNEQFF.

This chain connects TRBV14 to TRBJ2-7, with 8 nucleotides matching TRBD2. Unmatched junction bases numbered 2, after V lost 2 bases and J lost 2 bases. The CDR3 is 14 amino acids. CDR1 is SGHDN, CDR2 FVKESK, per germline. This chain's CDR3 is CASSQTREAYEQYF. In nucleotides, the CDR3 is TGTGCCAGCAGCCAAACGCGGGAGGCCTACGAGCAGTACTTC.

The V and J genes are TRBV4-1 and TRBJ2-1; 8 bases fit TRBD2. The CDR3 consists of 15 residues. V dropped 4 bases and J dropped 1; count of bases not matched to a gene: 3. Germline CDR1 MGHRA, CDR2 YSYEKL. CDR3 sequence (DNA): TGCGCCAGCAGCCCCGGGGGGGCATCCTACAATGAGCAGTTCTTC. It is translated as CASSPGGASYNEQFF.

The gene calls are TRBV5-6 and TRBJ1-1; TRBD1 aligns across 11 bases. This CDR3 has 17 amino acids. Germline CDR1 SGHDT, CDR2 YYEEEE. Germline trimming cut 1 base from V and 4 bases from J; bases unmatched to any gene: 9. CDR3 sequence reads: CASSLRITGTGGTEAFF. Here the CDR3 DNA reads TGTGCCAGCAGCTTGCGAATAACCGGGACAGGGGGCACTGAAGCTTTCTTT.

V gene TRBV6-1 combines with J gene TRBJ1-3, with D maybe TRBD1 (6 bases). The CDR3 runs to 14 residues. Germline V gene lookup returns CDR1 MNHNS and CDR2 SASEGT. V dropped 3 bases and J dropped 4 bases, with 10 bases sitting between them. In nucleotides, the CDR3 is TGTGCCAGCAGTGAGTGGGGGACAGGAAACACCATATATTTT. This sequence encodes CASSEWGTGNTIYF.

The chain recombines TRBV25-1 with TRBJ1-4, with D possibly TRBD1 on 5 matching bases. CDR1 and CDR2 (germline): MGHDK, SYGVNS. The CDR3 is 11 residues long. V was clipped by 9 bases and J by 8 bases, with 10 bases between them. The CDR3 DNA reads TGTGCCAGTGCCGACAGAGAAAAACTGTTTTTT. This sequence encodes CASADREKLFF.

V and J are TRBV4-1 and TRBJ2-1; 8 bases are a match to TRBD1. The CDR3 covers 17 residues. Germline V gene lookup returns CDR1 MGHRA and CDR2 YSYEKL. V was pared by 4 bases and J by 4 bases, with 12 bases of the junction left unmatched. DNA for the CDR3: TGCGCCAGCAGCCCACAGACAGGGGTTTCCCCTTACAATGAGCAGTTCTTC. As protein: CASSPQTGVSPYNEQFF.

The J gene is TRBJ2-3, the V gene TRBV6-1; tentative D call: TRBD1 (5 bases). The V and J ends lost 6 bases and 1 base respectively, with 11 bases between them. The germline CDR1 and CDR2 sequences are MNHNS and SASEGT. The CDR3 has 14 residues. For the CDR3, the DNA is TGTGCCAGCAGAGGGGAAATCCGCACAGATACGCAGTATTTT. As protein: CASRGEIRTDTQYF.

The V call is TRBV9, the J call TRBJ2-7, with a tentative D call TRBD1 (6 bases). CDR3 length: 14 residues. Germline lookup yields CDR1 SGDLS and CDR2 YYNGEE. V was trimmed by 3 bases and J by 5 bases, leaving 15 bases between them. The DNA of the CDR3 is TGTGCCAGCAGCGCAAGCGTGGGGGCCCACGAGCAGTACTTC. Its protein product is CASSASVGAHEQYF.

The chain is built from TRBV7-3 and TRBJ2-2; tentative D call: TRBD2 (6 bases). This CDR3 contains 17 residues. Germline CDR1 reads SGHTA; CDR2 reads FQGTGA. Trimming left V 4 bases short and J 7 bases short, with 22 bases between. CDR3 in amino acids: CASSYSGGGFVGGELFF. In DNA form, the CDR3 reads TGTGCCAGCAGCTATTCCGGCGGAGGGTTTGTTGGCGGGGAGCTGTTTTTT.

The V gene is TRBV5-1, the J gene TRBJ2-4; 8 bases align to TRBD1. Trimming took 3 bases from V and 0 from J; bases not matched to a gene: 17. Germline loops: CDR1 SGHRS, CDR2 YFSETQ. The CDR3 consists of 20 residues. CDR3 protein: CASSYGTGGQPGLAKNIQYF. The CDR3 nucleotides are TGCGCCAGCAGCTACGGGACAGGCGGTCAGCCGGGATTAGCCAAAAACATTCAGTACTTC.

The genes are TRBV2 and TRBJ1-2; D possibly corresponds to TRBD1 (5 bases). With 9 bases removed from V and 4 bases from J, the gap between germline ends came to 6 bases. From germline, CDR1 is SNHLY and CDR2 FYNNEI. This CDR3 is 10 amino acids long. The CDR3 nucleotides read TGTGCCAGGGGGGGCTATGGCTACACCTTC. Translated, it gives CARGGYGYTF.

This clone was seen just once. This chain links TRBV12-5 with TRBJ1-1, with 11 bases matching TRBD1. The V gene's germline CDR1 is LGHNT and CDR2 FRNRAP. CDR3 size: 17 residues. Germline trimming cut 2 bases from V and 1 base from J; bases unmatched to any gene: 6. The CDR3 spells CASGLRTGGATNTEAFF. DNA for the CDR3: TGTGCTAGTGGTTTGAGGACAGGGGGCGCGACGAACACTGAAGCTTTCTTT.